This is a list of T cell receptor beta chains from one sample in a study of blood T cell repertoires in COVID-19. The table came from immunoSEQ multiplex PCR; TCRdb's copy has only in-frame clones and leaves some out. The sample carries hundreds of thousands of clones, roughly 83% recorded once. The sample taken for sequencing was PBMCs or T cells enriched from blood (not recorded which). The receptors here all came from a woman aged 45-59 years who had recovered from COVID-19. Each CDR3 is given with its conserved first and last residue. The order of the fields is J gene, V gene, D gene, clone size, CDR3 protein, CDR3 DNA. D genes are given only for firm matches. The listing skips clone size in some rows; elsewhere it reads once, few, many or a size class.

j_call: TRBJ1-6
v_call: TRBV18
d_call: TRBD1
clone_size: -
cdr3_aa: CASSPGTGGLSYNSPLHF
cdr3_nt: TGTGCCAGCTCACCAGGGACAGGGGGCCTCTCCTATAATTCACCCCTCCACTTT

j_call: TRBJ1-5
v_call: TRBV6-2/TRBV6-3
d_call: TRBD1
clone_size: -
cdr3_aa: CASSYIAGQGFNQPQHF
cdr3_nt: TGTGCCAGCAGTTACATTGCGGGACAGGGCTTCAATCAGCCCCAGCATTTT

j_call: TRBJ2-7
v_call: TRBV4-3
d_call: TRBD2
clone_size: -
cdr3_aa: CASSQEGLAAEQYF
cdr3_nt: TGCGCCAGCAGCCAAGAGGGACTAGCGGCCGAGCAGTACTTC

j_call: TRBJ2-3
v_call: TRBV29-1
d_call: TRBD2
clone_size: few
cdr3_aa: CSVDGTSGRADTQYF
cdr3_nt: TGCAGCGTTGATGGAACTAGCGGGAGGGCAGATACGCAGTATTTT

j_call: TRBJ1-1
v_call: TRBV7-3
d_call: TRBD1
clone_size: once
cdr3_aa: CASSFGGTARNEAFF
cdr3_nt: TGTGCCAGCAGCTTCGGCGGGACAGCCCGCAATGAAGCTTTCTTT

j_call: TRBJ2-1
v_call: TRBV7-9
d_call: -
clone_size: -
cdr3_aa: CASSPPQGLHNEQFF
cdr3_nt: TGTGCCAGCAGCCCACCGCAGGGTTTACACAATGAGCAGTTCTTC

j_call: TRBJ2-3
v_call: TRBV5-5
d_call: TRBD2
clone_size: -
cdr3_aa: CASSYEAGADTQYF
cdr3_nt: TGTGCCAGCAGCTATGAGGCGGGGGCAGATACGCAGTATTTT

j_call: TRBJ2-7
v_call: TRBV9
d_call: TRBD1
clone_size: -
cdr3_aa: CASSVTDRGSHEQYF
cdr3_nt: TGTGCCAGCAGCGTCACGGACAGGGGATCCCACGAGCAGTACTTC

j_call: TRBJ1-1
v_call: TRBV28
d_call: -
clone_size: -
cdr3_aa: CASSLLVGSGNTEAFF
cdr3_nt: TGTGCCAGCAGTTTACTAGTCGGCAGCGGGAACACTGAAGCTTTCTTT

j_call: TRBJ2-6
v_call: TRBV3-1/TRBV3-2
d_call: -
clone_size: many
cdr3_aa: CASNLRQVATGANVLTF
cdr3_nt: TGTGCCAGCAACCTAAGACAGGTTGCTACTGGGGCCAACGTCCTGACTTTC

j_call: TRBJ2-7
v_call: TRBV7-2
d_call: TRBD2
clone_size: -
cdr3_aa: CASSFKSRLAHTYEQYF
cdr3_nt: TGTGCCAGCAGCTTCAAAAGTCGACTAGCGCACACCTACGAGCAGTACTTC

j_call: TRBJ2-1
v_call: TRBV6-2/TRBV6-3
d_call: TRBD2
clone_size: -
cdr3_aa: CASSYSPRTSGSVKFF
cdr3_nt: TGTGCCAGCAGTTACTCCCCCCGGACTAGCGGGAGTGTCAAGTTCTTC

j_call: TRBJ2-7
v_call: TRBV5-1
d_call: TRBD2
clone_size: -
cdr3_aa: CASQPGGLSSYEQYF
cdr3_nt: TGCGCCAGCCAGCCGGGAGGGCTAAGCTCCTACGAGCAGTACTTC

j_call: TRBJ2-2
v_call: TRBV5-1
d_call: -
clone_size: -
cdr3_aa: CASSLEGVAGELFF
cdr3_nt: TGCGCCAGCAGCTTGGAAGGGGTTGCCGGGGAGCTGTTTTTT

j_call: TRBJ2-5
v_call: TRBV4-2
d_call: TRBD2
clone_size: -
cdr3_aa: CASSPFGGGVVTQYF
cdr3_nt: TGTGCCAGCAGCCCCTTTGGCGGGGGGGTGGTGACCCAGTACTTC

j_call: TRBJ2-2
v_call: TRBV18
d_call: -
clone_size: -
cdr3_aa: CASSPPSSSNTGELFF
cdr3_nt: TGTGCCAGCTCACCACCTTCGTCGTCTAACACCGGGGAGCTGTTTTTT

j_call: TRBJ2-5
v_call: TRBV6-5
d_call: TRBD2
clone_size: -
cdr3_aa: CASDAGGQQGETQYF
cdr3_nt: TGTGCCAGCGACGCGGGGGGGCAGCAAGGGGAGACCCAGTACTTC

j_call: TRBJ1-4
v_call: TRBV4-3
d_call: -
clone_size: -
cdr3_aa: CASSHKIATNEKLFF
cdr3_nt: TGCGCCAGCAGCCACAAAATAGCAACTAATGAAAAACTGTTTTTT

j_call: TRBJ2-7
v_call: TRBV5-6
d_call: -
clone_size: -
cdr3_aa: CASSITVYEQYF
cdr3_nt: TGTGCCAGCAGCATAACAGTCTACGAGCAGTACTTC

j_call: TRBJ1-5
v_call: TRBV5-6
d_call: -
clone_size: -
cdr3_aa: CASSLGGHSNQPQHF
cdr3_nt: TGTGCCAGCAGCCTGGGGGGACATAGCAATCAGCCCCAGCATTTT

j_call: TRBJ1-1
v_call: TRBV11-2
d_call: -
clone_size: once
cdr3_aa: CASSFGSSEAFF
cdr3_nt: TGTGCCAGCAGCTTCGGGTCCTCTGAAGCTTTCTTT

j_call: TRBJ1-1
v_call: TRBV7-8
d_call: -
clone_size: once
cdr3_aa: CASSSGGWNTEAFF
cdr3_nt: TGTGCCAGCAGCTCGGGGGGTTGGAACACTGAAGCTTTCTTT

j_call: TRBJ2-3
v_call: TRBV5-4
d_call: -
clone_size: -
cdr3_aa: CASSLAADTQYF
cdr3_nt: TGTGCCAGCAGCTTGGCTGCAGATACGCAGTATTTT

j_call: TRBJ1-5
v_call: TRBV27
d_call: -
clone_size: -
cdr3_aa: CASSPQGVGQPQHF
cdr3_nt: TGTGCCAGCAGCCCTCAGGGCGTAGGTCAGCCCCAGCATTTT

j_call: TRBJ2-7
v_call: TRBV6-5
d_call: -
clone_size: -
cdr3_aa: CASSSIGSGEQYF
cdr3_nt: TGTGCCAGCAGTTCAATCGGGTCGGGCGAGCAGTACTTC

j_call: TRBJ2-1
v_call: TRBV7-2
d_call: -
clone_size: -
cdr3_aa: CASSLVGQEQFF
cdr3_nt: TGTGCCAGCAGCTTAGTCGGACAGGAGCAGTTCTTC

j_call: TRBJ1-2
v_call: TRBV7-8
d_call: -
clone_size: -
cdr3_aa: CASSPQSQGHYGYTF
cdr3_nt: TGTGCCAGCAGCCCCCAGTCCCAGGGGCACTATGGCTACACCTTC

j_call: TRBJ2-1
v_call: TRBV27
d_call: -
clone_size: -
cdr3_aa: CASSKGTHNEQFF
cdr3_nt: TGTGCCAGCAGTAAAGGGACTCACAATGAGCAGTTCTTC

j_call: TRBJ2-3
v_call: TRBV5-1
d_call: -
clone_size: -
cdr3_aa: CASSGGTSTDTQYF
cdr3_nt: TGCGCCAGCAGCGGGGGGACGAGCACAGATACGCAGTATTTT

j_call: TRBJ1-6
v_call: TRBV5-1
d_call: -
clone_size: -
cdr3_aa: CASSLAGQLGSPLHF
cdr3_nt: TGCGCCAGCAGCTTGGCAGGGCAACTCGGATCACCCCTCCACTTT

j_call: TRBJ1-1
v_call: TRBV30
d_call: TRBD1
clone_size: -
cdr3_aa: CAWSRAGTGGSGGTEAFF
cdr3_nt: TGTGCCTGGAGTAGGGCCGGCACAGGGGGCTCGGGTGGCACTGAAGCTTTCTTT

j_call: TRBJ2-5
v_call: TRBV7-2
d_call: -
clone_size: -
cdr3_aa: CASSLGGSQETQYF
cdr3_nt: TGTGCCAGCAGCTTGGGCGGGTCCCAAGAGACCCAGTACTTC

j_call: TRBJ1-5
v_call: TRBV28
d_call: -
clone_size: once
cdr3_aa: CASVKAGNNQPQHF
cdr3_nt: TGTGCCAGCGTTAAGGCAGGGAACAATCAGCCCCAGCATTTT

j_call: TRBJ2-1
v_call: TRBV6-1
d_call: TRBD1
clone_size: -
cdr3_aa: CASSEGRDREYNEQFF
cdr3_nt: TGTGCCAGCAGTGAAGGTAGGGACAGGGAATACAATGAGCAGTTCTTC

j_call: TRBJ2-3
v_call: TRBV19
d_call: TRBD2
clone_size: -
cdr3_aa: CASGGGLDTQYF
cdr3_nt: TGTGCCAGTGGGGGAGGGTTGGATACGCAGTATTTT

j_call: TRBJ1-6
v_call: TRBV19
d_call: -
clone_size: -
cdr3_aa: CASSIRGRAGNSPLHF
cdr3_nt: TGTGCCAGTAGTATTCGAGGCAGGGCAGGAAATTCACCCCTCCACTTT